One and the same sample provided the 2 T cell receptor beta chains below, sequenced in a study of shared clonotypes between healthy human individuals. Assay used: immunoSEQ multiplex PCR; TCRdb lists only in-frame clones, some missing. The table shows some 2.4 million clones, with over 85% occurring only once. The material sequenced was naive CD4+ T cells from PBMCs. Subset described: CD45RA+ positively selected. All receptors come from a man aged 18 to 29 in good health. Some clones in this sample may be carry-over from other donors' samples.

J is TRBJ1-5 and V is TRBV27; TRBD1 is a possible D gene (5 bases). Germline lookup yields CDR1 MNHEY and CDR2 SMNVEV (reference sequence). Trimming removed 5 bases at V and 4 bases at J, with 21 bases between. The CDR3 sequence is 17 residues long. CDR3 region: CASSNGRGTPANQPQHF. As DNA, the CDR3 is TGTGCCAGCAGTAATGGGAGGGGAACCCCCGCGAATCAGCCCCAGCATTTT.

The CDR3 loop reads CASSLLNSEQYF. CDR3 nucleotides: TGTGCCAGCAGCCTCCTAAACAGCGAGCAGTACTTC. This chain uses TRBV28 with TRBJ2-7, with D uncertain. From germline, CDR1 is MDHEN and CDR2 SYDVKM. V was trimmed by 6 bases and J by 6 bases, leaving 12 bases between them. This CDR3 has 12 residues.